The T cell receptor beta chain described here comes from a study of Ad26.COV2.S vaccination and SARS-CoV-2 variants. The wider study: Donor got 5x10^10 or 1x10^11 viral particles of Ad26.COV2.S. Study results and caveats: The study found higher spike-specific TCR breadth in vaccine than placebo recipients.

Concerning this clone: Its antigen is not known.

Treatment specified: roughly 18 received Ad26.COV2.S at low or high dose, single or two shots; five or six received placebo; per-sample allocation not given. Material that was analyzed had been drawn on day 63 after the first vaccine or placebo injection. Wuhan-strain spike was delivered by a replication-incompetent Ad26 vector. The junction had 3 bases not matched to a gene; V was cut back by 4 bases and J by 6 bases. There are 14 residues in the CDR3. Per the germline V gene, CDR1 is SGHNT and CDR2 is YYREEE (reference sequence). Sequencing used immunoSEQ multiplex PCR; TCRdb keeps in-frame clones, though not all of them. The profile shows about 400,000 clones, over 75% of them singletons.

The sequenced sample was peripheral blood, obtained in a trial of Ad26.COV2.S vaccine versus placebo. The source of this sequence is a person aged 18-60 years who received the Ad26.COV2.S COVID-19 vaccine or a placebo. The V call is TRBV5-4, the J call TRBJ2-3, with 12 bases that match TRBD2. Here the CDR3 DNA reads TGTGCCAGCAGCAGGACTAGCGGGACCGATACGCAGTATTTT. Translating gives CASSRTSGTDTQYF.